This T cell receptor (beta chain) was found in a study of identical twins. A single record per CDR3 protein comes from TCRdb applying MiXCR to the 5' RACE reads. The sample includes 250,000 or so distinct CDR3 sequences, over 9.5% of them seen just once. Each donor (without exception) was a healthy Caucasian. Study findings and constraints: For cord blood, abundant beta clonotypes had fewer insertions, unlike memory repertoires, which showed none.

The V and J ends lost 3 bases and 0 bases respectively, with 8 bases between them. This CDR3 region has 13 residues. Germline V CDR1 and CDR2: DFQATT, SNEGSKA (reference sequence). In the case of this clonotype: Its antigen is still unknown.

These data are also associated with another study on yellow fever vaccine responses in identical twins.

This chain uses TRBV20-1 with TRBJ2-5; D gene ambiguous. Sequencing was done on a sample of memory (CD45RO+) T cells sorted from blood. The receptor was isolated from a woman aged 18-29 years in good health. CDR3 in DNA: TGCAGTGCTAGGGGCGGCTACCAAGAGACCCAGTACTTC. Translating it yields CSARGGYQETQYF.